The 2 T cell receptor beta chains listed next were all sequenced from one sample in a study of early T cells in non-severe SARS-CoV-2 infection. A single record per CDR3 protein comes from TCRdb applying MiXCR to the 5' RACE reads. The sample consists of roughly 67,000 distinct CDR3 sequences, 11% of them appearing once. Sequencing was carried out using whole blood. These receptors all come from an adult who was a healthcare worker with PCR-confirmed SARS-CoV-2 infection or an uninfected control (not recorded which).

The chain recombines TRBV20-1 with TRBJ2-7; 10 nucleotides align to TRBD2. V shed 5 bases, J shed 7 bases, and the junction held 11 bases outside the gene matches. This CDR3 contains 14 residues. CDR1 is DFQATT and CDR2 is SNEGSKA in the germline V gene (reference sequence). CDR3: CSAPGTSDSEEQYF. The CDR3 nucleotides are TGCAGTGCTCCCGGGACTAGCGACTCGGAGGAGCAGTACTTC.

This clonotype has at least ten counts. V gene TRBV7-6 combines with J gene TRBJ1-1; D is uncertain. V was trimmed by 5 bases and J by 2 bases, leaving 9 bases between them. This CDR3 has 13 amino acids. CDR1 is SGHVS and CDR2 is FNYEAQ in the germline V gene. The CDR3 nucleotides are TGTGCCAGCAGCCGCATGAGCAACACTGAAGCTTTCTTT. Protein sequence: CASSRMSNTEAFF.